Below, 12 T cell receptor beta chains from the same sample are listed, as sequenced in a study of sequential checkpoint blockade in melanoma (dated by TCRdb to about 2019). The meaning of the sample's treatment or condition label: randomized to nivolumab then ipilimumab (arm A) or the reverse (arm B). To prepare the library, the immunoSEQ multiplex PCR assay was applied. Sourced from immuneACCESS, this table was stored by TCRdb with only in-frame sequences that have V and J called. A share of the clones is absent; for the studies checked, an unresolved V gene accounts for under half, and the remainder has no known explanation. The sample table shows 40,000 or so clones, and 70% to 90% are seen once. Of the sample, approximately 12% falls within the top ten clones. Sample: CD8+ T cells sorted from blood (inferred from file names), taken from a patient given nivolumab and ipilimumab in sequence. Every receptor here comes from a human donor with melanoma.

The chain recombines TRBV27 with TRBJ2-7, with 9 bases identical to TRBD1. The CDR3 is 15 residues long. Germline V gives CDR1 MNHEY, CDR2 SMNVEV (reference sequence). Germline trimming cut 2 bases from V and 2 bases from J; bases unmatched to any gene: 4. In DNA, the CDR3 is TGTGCCAGCAGTTTACGACAGGGGGGTCCCTACGAGCAGTACGTC. This translates into CASSLRQGGPYEQYV.

The chain combines TRBV6-5 with TRBJ2-1; the match to TRBD1 covers 8 bases. The CDR3 sequence is 15 residues long. In germline, CDR1 is MNHEY, CDR2 SVGAGI. The V gene end was trimmed by 6 bases and the J gene end by 5 bases; junction bases not matched to a gene: 9. This CDR3 reads CASSYGQGLNNEQFF. Written as DNA, the CDR3 is TGTGCCAGCAGCTATGGACAGGGTTTGAACAATGAGCAGTTCTTC.

The V gene is TRBV7-9, the J gene TRBJ1-4; unclear D gene. The germline gives CDR1 SEHNR, CDR2 FQNEAQ (reference sequence). CDR3 length equals 14 residues. V dropped 3 bases and J dropped 13 bases, with 18 bases sitting between them. In DNA form, the CDR3 reads TGTGCCAGCAGCTTGGCGGGGAGACGTGAGCGACTGTTTTTT. This gives the protein CASSLAGRRERLFF.

The V and J genes are TRBV14 and TRBJ2-1; 10 nucleotides align to TRBD2. J gave up 4 bases and V 9 bases, and 3 bases lay outside the gene matches. This CDR3 comprises 13 residues. CDR1 and CDR2 (germline): SGHDN, FVKESK. CDR3 sequence: CASRTSGYNEQFF. DNA for the CDR3: TGTGCCAGTCGGACTAGCGGATACAATGAGCAGTTCTTC.

The genes are TRBV27 and TRBJ1-2; D remains ambiguous. The CDR3 has 13 amino acids. Germline V lookup: CDR1 MNHEY, CDR2 SMNVEV (reference sequence). V dropped 4 bases and J dropped 1 base, with 7 bases sitting between them. The CDR3 here is CASSYGSNYGYTF. CDR3 coding DNA: TGTGCCAGCAGTTATGGGAGTAACTATGGCTACACCTTC.

The V call is TRBV13, the J call TRBJ2-1; 13 bases line up with TRBD2. Trimming at V came to 6 bases and at J to 10 bases, leaving 21 bases not matched to a gene. The CDR3 runs to 19 residues. Germline assignment: CDR1 PRHDT and CDR2 FYEKMQ (reference sequence). The CDR3 sequence: CASSPGQMWTSGSAMEQFF. The CDR3 DNA follows: TGTGCCAGCAGTCCGGGCCAAATGTGGACTAGCGGGAGTGCGATGGAGCAGTTCTTC. The full variable domain, completed using reference TRBV13 and TRBJ2-1, is AAGVIQSPRHLIKEKRETATLKCYPIPRHDTVYWYQQGPGQDPQFLISFYEKMQSDKGSIPDRFSAQQFSDYHSELNMSSLELGDSALYFCASSPGQMWTSGSAMEQFFGPGTRLTVL.

V gene TRBV11-2 combines with J gene TRBJ2-5; 13 bases are shared with TRBD2. Trimming removed 1 base from V and 5 bases from J; junction bases left unmatched: 4. The CDR3 loop spans 16 amino acids. The germline V gene encodes CDR1 SGHAT and CDR2 FQNNGV. The CDR3 DNA reads TGTGCCAGCAGCTTAGGGACTAGCGGGGGAGGGGAGACCCAGTACTTC. Translated, it gives CASSLGTSGGGETQYF.

In this sample, this clone turned up a few times. This chain connects TRBV6-5 to TRBJ2-5, with 7 bases fitting TRBD2. J was trimmed by 12 bases and V by 3 bases; bases with no gene match: 10. Germline-derived CDR1 and CDR2 are MNHEY and SVGAGI. The CDR3 consists of 13 residues. CDR3 amino acids: CASSYGAGDGEYF. In nucleotides, the CDR3 is TGTGCCAGCAGTTATGGGGCGGGGGATGGGGAGTACTTC.

Judged by abundance, this clone is medium-sized. V gene TRBV4-3 combines with J gene TRBJ2-7; D may be TRBD1 (5 bases). V was clipped by 0 bases and J by 2 bases, with 11 bases between them. Germline CDR1 LGHNA, CDR2 YSLEER. There are 15 residues in the CDR3. CDR3 in DNA: TGCGCCAGCAGCCAAGATAAGGCAGGGCCCTACGAGCAGTACGTC. Translated, it gives CASSQDKAGPYEQYV.

Only one count was recorded for this clone. The V gene is TRBV4-1, the J gene TRBJ2-7; 10 bases are a match to TRBD1. With 5 bases clipped from V and 6 bases from J, the junction kept 10 bases outside the gene matches. Germline V gene data show CDR1 as MGHRA and CDR2 as YSYEKL. There are 15 residues in the CDR3. This CDR3 is CASSYSPGQGSEQYF. The CDR3 region has the DNA TGCGCCAGCAGCTACTCCCCGGGACAGGGGTCCGAGCAGTACTTC.

This clone showed up just a few times. The V call is TRBV6-5, the J call TRBJ1-1; 7 bases line up with TRBD1. V lost 0 bases and J lost 7; bases outside the gene matches: 2. The CDR3 runs to 13 residues. Germline lookup yields CDR1 MNHEY and CDR2 SVGAGI. This CDR3 reads CASSYSGTVEAFF. The CDR3 DNA reads as TGTGCCAGCAGTTACTCCGGGACAGTTGAAGCTTTCTTT.

The chain links TRBV30 to TRBJ1-2, with D possibly being TRBD1 (5 bases). The CDR3 is made up of 12 amino acids. Germline V gives CDR1 GTSNPN, CDR2 SVGIG (reference sequence). Trimming removed 4 bases from V and 8 bases from J, with 14 bases in between. The DNA of the CDR3 is TGTGCCTGGATCTGGGGGGAGAACGGCTACACCTTC. Amino acids: CAWIWGENGYTF.